The 19 T cell receptor beta chains listed next were all sequenced from one sample in a study of T cell changes during pregnancy in multiple sclerosis. Repertoires were generated with immunoSEQ multiplex PCR, while TCRdb's copy carries only in-frame clones and drops some. The data hold approximately 40,000 clones, with 88% observed a single time. The source material was CD4+ T cells from peripheral blood mononuclear cells, sampled in the first trimester of pregnancy. Receptors were obtained from a female donor with multiple sclerosis, enrolled in a pregnancy study.

V is TRBV5-6 and J is TRBJ2-1, with no clear D. This CDR3 region has 13 residues. The ends were cut back, 6 bases at V and 5 bases at J, with 12 bases in the middle. CDR1 and CDR2 from the germline V gene are SGHDT and YYEEEE. As DNA, the CDR3 is TGTGCCAGCAAGCCGTTTGAAAACAATGAGCAGTTCTTC. Its protein is CASKPFENNEQFF.

The chain uses TRBV15 and TRBJ2-4; D unresolved. Per the germline V gene, CDR1 is LNHNV and CDR2 is YYDKDF (reference sequence). This CDR3 spans 18 amino acids. V was trimmed by 4 bases and J by 0 bases, leaving 19 bases between them. CDR3 sequence: CATSTYGGLDPAKNIQYF. The CDR3 DNA reads as TGTGCCACCAGCACCTACGGTGGCCTAGACCCAGCCAAAAACATTCAGTACTTC.

The CDR3 spells CASSSAFRHWDRTSTDTQYF. The DNA of the CDR3 is TGTGCCAGTAGTTCCGCCTTCCGACACTGGGACAGAACTAGCACAGATACGCAGTATTTT. This chain uses TRBV19 with TRBJ2-3, with TRBD1 matching over 7 bases. This CDR3 has 20 amino acids. V lost 5 bases, J lost 0 bases, and 20 bases stayed unmatched. Germline V gene lookup returns CDR1 LNHDA and CDR2 SQIVND (reference sequence).

The chain couples TRBV7-6 to TRBJ1-1; no firm D call. The CDR3 sequence is 14 residues long. Germline loops: CDR1 SGHVS, CDR2 FNYEAQ. V lost 7 bases and J 5 bases, leaving 17 bases between the germline ends. The CDR3 DNA is TGTGCCAGCACCAAAGCGGGATTAGGGACTGAAGCTTTCTTT. Its protein is CASTKAGLGTEAFF.

The gene calls are TRBV6-1 and TRBJ2-1; 8 bases align to TRBD2. The CDR3 consists of 13 residues. CDR1 MNHNS and CDR2 SASEGT come from the germline V gene. V dropped 11 bases and J dropped 7; count of bases not matched to a gene: 10. In nucleotides, the CDR3 is TGTGCCGGTCGGAAAGCGGGAGTAAATGAGCAGTTCTTC. It encodes CAGRKAGVNEQFF.

The V and J genes are TRBV30 and TRBJ2-7; 10 bases are a match to TRBD1. V lost 2 bases to trimming and J lost 6 bases; unmatched junction nucleotides: 10. CDR3 size: 15 residues. Germline V CDR1 and CDR2: GTSNPN, SVGIG (reference sequence). The CDR3 region is CAWSTPGQGLLEQYF. The CDR3 nucleotides are TGTGCCTGGAGTACACCGGGACAGGGGCTTCTCGAGCAGTACTTC.

The J gene is TRBJ1-1, the V gene TRBV7-8; 8 nucleotides agree with TRBD1. The trim removed 8 bases at V and 3 bases at J, leaving 8 bases unmatched. This CDR3 region has 14 residues. CDR1 SGHVS and CDR2 FQNEAQ come from the germline V gene. In DNA form, the CDR3 reads TGTGCCAGCTCCACCCAGGGGGCAGACACTGAAGCTTTCTTT. Translating it yields CASSTQGADTEAFF.

As concerns this clone: The same CDR3 also results from other DNA sequences found in this sample. The genes are TRBV5-1 and TRBJ1-1; possible D gene TRBD1, 6 bases. Germline V gives CDR1 SGHRS, CDR2 YFSETQ. V lost 1 base, J lost 1 base, and 11 bases lay in between. This CDR3 contains 15 residues. The chain's CDR3 is CASSLLQGPNTEAFF. The CDR3 nucleotides are TGCGCCAGCAGCTTGTTGCAGGGGCCGAACACTGAAGCTTTCTTT.

This chain joins TRBV11-2 and TRBJ1-5, with 9 nucleotides matching TRBD1. The CDR3 runs to 15 residues. The V gene end was trimmed by 0 bases and the J gene end by 5 bases; junction bases not matched to a gene: 2. CDR1 is SGHAT and CDR2 is FQNNGV in the germline V gene. The CDR3 DNA follows: TGTGCCAGCAGCTTAGAGGGACAGGGCCATCAGCCCCAGCATTTT. Protein: CASSLEGQGHQPQHF.

J is TRBJ1-6 and V is TRBV19; D remains unclear. The CDR3 extends over 17 amino acids. Germline V gene lookup returns CDR1 LNHDA and CDR2 SQIVND (reference sequence). V was clipped by 5 bases and J by 0 bases, with 14 bases between them. DNA for the CDR3: TGTGCCAGTAGTGATTCTTTCGGGAGCTCCTATAATTCACCCCTCCACTTT. This encodes CASSDSFGSSYNSPLHF. Supplemented by reference TRBV19 and TRBJ1-6, the full variable domain reads DGGITQSPKYLFRKEGQNVTLSCEQNLNHDAMYWYRQDPGQGLRLIYYSQIVNDFQKGDIAEGYSVSREKKESFPLTVTSAQKNPTAFYLCASSDSFGSSYNSPLHFGNGTRLTVT.

This chain uses TRBV7-9 with TRBJ1-2; 7 bases align to TRBD1. Germline V gene lookup returns CDR1 SEHNR and CDR2 FQNEAQ (reference sequence). Trimming removed 1 base from V and 0 bases from J; junction bases left unmatched: 2. The CDR3 spans 15 residues. CDR3 protein: CASSLDGTANYGYTF. In DNA, the CDR3 is TGTGCCAGCAGCTTAGATGGGACAGCTAACTATGGCTACACCTTC.

The V and J genes are TRBV4-2 and TRBJ1-1, with 9 bases fitting TRBD1. V dropped 5 bases and J dropped 7; count of bases not matched to a gene: 11. The CDR3 sequence is 15 residues long. Germline V gives CDR1 LGHNA, CDR2 YNFKEQ. The CDR3 DNA is TGTGCCAGCAGCGGTGGGGACAGGGAATGGGGTGAAGCTTTCTTT. It codes for CASSGGDREWGEAFF.

The chain is built from TRBV29-1 and TRBJ2-7; the match to TRBD2 covers 7 bases. The germline V gene encodes CDR1 SQVTM and CDR2 ANQGSEA. This CDR3 spans 15 amino acids. Trimming at V came to 4 bases and at J to 1 base, leaving 10 bases not matched to a gene. The CDR3 loop reads CSVVFWASGSYEQYF. In DNA, the CDR3 is TGCAGCGTTGTCTTTTGGGCTAGCGGTTCCTACGAGCAGTACTTC.

The CDR3 sequence: CASNAKREHYEQYF. Here the CDR3 DNA reads TGTGCCAGCAACGCGAAGCGGGAGCACTACGAGCAGTACTTC. The J gene is TRBJ2-7, the V gene TRBV28; 8 nucleotides match TRBD2. Germline CDR1 is MDHEN and CDR2 is SYDVKM. The CDR3 has 14 amino acids. J lost 3 bases, V lost 7 bases, and 8 bases had no gene match.

The chain employs TRBV7-3 and TRBJ2-3, with TRBD2 as a possible D gene (6 bases). The CDR3 runs to 12 residues. The V gene's germline CDR1 is SGHTA and CDR2 FQGTGA. V lost 9 bases and J lost 6, with 13 bases in between. The CDR3 is CASAGLGDTQYF. The CDR3 DNA reads as TGTGCCAGTGCGGGATTGGGGGATACGCAGTATTTT.

The V gene is TRBV19, the J gene TRBJ1-2; TRBD1 matches at 9 bases. Germline-derived CDR1 and CDR2 are LNHDA and SQIVND (reference sequence). This CDR3 contains 13 residues. J was trimmed by 8 bases and V by 4 bases; bases with no gene match: 5. CDR3 sequence reads: CASSTRTGEGYTF. The CDR3 DNA sequence: TGTGCCAGTAGTACCCGGACAGGGGAAGGCTACACCTTC. The whole variable domain, filled in from reference TRBV19 and TRBJ1-2, reads DGGITQSPKYLFRKEGQNVTLSCEQNLNHDAMYWYRQDPGQGLRLIYYSQIVNDFQKGDIAEGYSVSREKKESFPLTVTSAQKNPTAFYLCASSTRTGEGYTFGSGTRLTVV.

As to this clone: The same CDR3 arises from other DNA sequences in this sample as well. The rearrangement joins TRBV2 to TRBJ2-5, with 9 bases identical to TRBD1. The CDR3 consists of 14 residues. Germline CDR1 reads SNHLY; CDR2 reads FYNNEI. Trimming cost V 1 base and J 7 bases; bases outside gene matches: 4. In DNA form, the CDR3 reads TGTGCCAGCAGTGAAGAGGGACAGGGAGGGACCCAGTACTTC. Amino acids: CASSEEGQGGTQYF.

The chain has TRBV6-6 and TRBJ1-2; D remains ambiguous. Trimming removed 6 bases from V and 2 bases from J, with 16 bases in between. CDR1 MNHNY and CDR2 SVGAGI come from the germline V gene (reference sequence). The CDR3 is made up of 15 amino acids. DNA of the CDR3: TGTGCCAGCAGGCCTCTTTTCCAGAGGAACTATGGCTACACCTTC. It yields the protein CASRPLFQRNYGYTF.

The V and J genes are TRBV6-5 and TRBJ2-7; 9 bases agree with TRBD1. Germline CDR1 MNHEY, CDR2 SVGAGI. V lost 4 bases and J lost 0; bases outside the gene matches: 1. The CDR3 spans 14 residues. The CDR3 coding sequence is TGTGCCAGCAGTTCGGACAGGGGCTCCTACGAGCAGTACTTC. Protein sequence: CASSSDRGSYEQYF.